This T cell receptor beta chain derives from a study of monozygotic twins with inflammatory bowel disease. TCRdb reprocessed the 5' RACE reads; each CDR3 protein has one entry and no DNA is given. The table lists approximately 300,000 distinct CDR3 sequences. The CDR3 runs to 16 residues. Germline CDR1 SGHNT, CDR2 YYREEE (reference sequence). V is TRBV5-4 and J is TRBJ2-1; no DNA is available, so the TRBD2 call from TCRdb remains unchecked. The sample consisted of blood. The TCR sequence derives from a human donor with ulcerative colitis or Crohn's disease, or a healthy co-twin of an affected twin (not recorded which). The CDR3 region is CASSLDGTSRFNEQFF.